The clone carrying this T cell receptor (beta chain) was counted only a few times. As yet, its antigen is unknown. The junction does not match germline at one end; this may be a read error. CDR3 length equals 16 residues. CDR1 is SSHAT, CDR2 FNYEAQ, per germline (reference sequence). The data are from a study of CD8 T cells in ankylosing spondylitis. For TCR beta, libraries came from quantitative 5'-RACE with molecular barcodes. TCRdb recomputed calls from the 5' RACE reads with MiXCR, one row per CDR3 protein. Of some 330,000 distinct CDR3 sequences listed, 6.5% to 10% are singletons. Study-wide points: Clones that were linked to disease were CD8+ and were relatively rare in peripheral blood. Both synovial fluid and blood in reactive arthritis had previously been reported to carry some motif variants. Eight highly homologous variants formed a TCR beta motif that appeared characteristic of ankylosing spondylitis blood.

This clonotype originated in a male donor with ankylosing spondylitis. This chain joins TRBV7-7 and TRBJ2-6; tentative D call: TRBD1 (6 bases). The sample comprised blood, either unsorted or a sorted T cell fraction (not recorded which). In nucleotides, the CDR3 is TGTGCTAGCAGCCTAGACAGGAAGTCTGGGGCCAACGTCCTGACTTTC. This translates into CASSLDRKSGANVLTF.